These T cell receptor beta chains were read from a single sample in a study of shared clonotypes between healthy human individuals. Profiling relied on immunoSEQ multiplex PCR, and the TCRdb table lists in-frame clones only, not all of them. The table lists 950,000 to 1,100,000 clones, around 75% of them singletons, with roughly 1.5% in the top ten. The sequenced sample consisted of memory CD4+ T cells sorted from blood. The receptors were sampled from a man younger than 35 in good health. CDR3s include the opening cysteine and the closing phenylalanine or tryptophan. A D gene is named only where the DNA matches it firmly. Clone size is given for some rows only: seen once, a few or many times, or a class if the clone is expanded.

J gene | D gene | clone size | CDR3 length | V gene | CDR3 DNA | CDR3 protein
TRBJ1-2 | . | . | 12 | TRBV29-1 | TGCAGCGTTGAGATTTTACAGGGAGGCTACACCTTC | CSVEILQGGYTF
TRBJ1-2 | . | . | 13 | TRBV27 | TGTGCCAGCAGTTTACAGGGGAGCTATGGCTACACCTTC | CASSLQGSYGYTF
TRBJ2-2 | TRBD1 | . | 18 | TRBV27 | TGTGCCAGCAGTTTGAACAGGGGTCCCCATCCTTACACCGGGGAGCTGTTTTTT | CASSLNRGPHPYTGELFF
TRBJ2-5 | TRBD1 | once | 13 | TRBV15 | TGTGCCACCAGCAGGGACAGGGGTGAGACCCAGTACTTC | CATSRDRGETQYF
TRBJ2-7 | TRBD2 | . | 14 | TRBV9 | TGTGCCAGCAGCGTCGGGACTAGCGGAGAAAATCAGTACTTC | CASSVGTSGENQYF
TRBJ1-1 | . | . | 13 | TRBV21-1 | TGTGCCAGTAGATTGGGGGGCGGCACTGAAGCTTTCTTT | CASRLGGGTEAFF
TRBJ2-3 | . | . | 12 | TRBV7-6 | TGTGCCAGCGGGCCCTGGGCAGATACGCAGTATTTT | CASGPWADTQYF
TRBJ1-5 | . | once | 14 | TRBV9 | TGTGCCAGCAGTGGTGGGGGTAGCAATCAGCCCCAGCATTTT | CASSGGGSNQPQHF
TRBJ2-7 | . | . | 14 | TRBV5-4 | TGTGCCAGCAGCTTGGGTGGACCTACGGGGGAGCAGTACTTC | CASSLGGPTGEQYF
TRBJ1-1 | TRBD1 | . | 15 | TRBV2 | TGTGCCAGCAGTGGACAGGGATCCATGAACACTGAAGCTTTCTTT | CASSGQGSMNTEAFF
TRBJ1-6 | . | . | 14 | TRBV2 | TGTGCCAGCACCTACGGACAGTCGAATTCACCCCTCCACTTT | CASTYGQSNSPLHF
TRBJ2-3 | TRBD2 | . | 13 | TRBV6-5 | TGTGCCAGCAGAGAGAGCGGGGCAGATACGCAGTATTTT | CASRESGADTQYF
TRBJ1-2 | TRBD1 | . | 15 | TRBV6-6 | TGTGCCAGCAGCCGAGATTCCCAGGGGGTGGGTGGCTACACCTTC | CASSRDSQGVGGYTF
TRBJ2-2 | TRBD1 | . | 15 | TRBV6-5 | TGTGCCAGCAGCCCTGACAGGGGGCCCGCCGGGGAGCTGTTTTTT | CASSPDRGPAGELFF
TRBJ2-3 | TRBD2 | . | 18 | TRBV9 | TGTGCCAGCAGCGCCCTCCCGGGACTAGCGGGGGCCACAGATACGCAGTATTTT | CASSALPGLAGATDTQYF
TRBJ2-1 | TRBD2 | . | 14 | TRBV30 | TGTGCCTGGAGCCGACTAGCGGACACCAATGAGCAGTTCTTC | CAWSRLADTNEQFF
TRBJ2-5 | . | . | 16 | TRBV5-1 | TGCGCCAGCAGCTTGAAGGCGTCTAGCGTATGGGAGACCCAGTACTTC | CASSLKASSVWETQYF
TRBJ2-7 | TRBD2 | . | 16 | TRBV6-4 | TGTGCCAGCAGGCCCCCACTAGCGGGAGGTTCATACGAGCAGTACTTC | CASRPPLAGGSYEQYF
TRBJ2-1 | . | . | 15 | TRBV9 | TGTGCCAGCAGCGAGTCGGGCACCTCCTACAATGAGCAGTTCTTC | CASSESGTSYNEQFF
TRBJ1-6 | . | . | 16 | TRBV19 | TGTGCCAGTAGTCCGGGGGGACAATCTCCAAATTCACCCCTCCACTTT | CASSPGGQSPNSPLHF
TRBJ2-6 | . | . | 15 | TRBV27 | TGTGCCAGCAGTTTATCTGACTCTGGGGCCAACGTCCTGACTTTC | CASSLSDSGANVLTF
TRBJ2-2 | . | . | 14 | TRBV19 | TGTGCCAGTACTTGGATGGCGAACACCGGGGAGCTGTTTTTT | CASTWMANTGELFF
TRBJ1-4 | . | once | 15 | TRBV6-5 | TGTGCCAGCAGGGTTTGGGGCGCAACTAATGAAAAACTGTTTTTT | CASRVWGATNEKLFF
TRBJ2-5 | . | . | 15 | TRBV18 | TGTGCCAGCTCACCGAGTTTTGCAGGCCAAGAGACCCAGTACTTC | CASSPSFAGQETQYF
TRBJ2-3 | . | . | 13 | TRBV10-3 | TGTGCCATCAGCCGGGAAGGCACAGATACGCAGTATTTT | CAISREGTDTQYF
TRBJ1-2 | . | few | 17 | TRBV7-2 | TGTGCCAGCAGCGCCCACCTAGAGGGTCGCAGAAACTATGGCTACACCTTC | CASSAHLEGRRNYGYTF
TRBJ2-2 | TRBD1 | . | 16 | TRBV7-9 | TGTGCCAGCAGCTTATTGGGGACAGGGTACACCGGGGAGCTGTTTTTT | CASSLLGTGYTGELFF
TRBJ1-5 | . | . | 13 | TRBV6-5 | TGTGCCAGCAGTTACAGACAGAATCAGCCCCAGCATTTT | CASSYRQNQPQHF
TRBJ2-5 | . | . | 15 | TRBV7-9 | TGTGCCAGCAGCTTAGATGGGAAAGGGCCGGAGACCCAGTACTTC | CASSLDGKGPETQYF
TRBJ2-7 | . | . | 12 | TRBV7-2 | TGTGCCAGCAGCGCAACAGGCTACGAGCAGTACTTC | CASSATGYEQYF
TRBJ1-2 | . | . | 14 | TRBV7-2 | TGTGCCAGCAGCTTAGCGGACAGTATCTATGGCTACACCTTC | CASSLADSIYGYTF
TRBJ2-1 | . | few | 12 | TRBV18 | TGTGCCAGCTCACTCCATCACAATGAGCAGTTCTTC | CASSLHHNEQFF
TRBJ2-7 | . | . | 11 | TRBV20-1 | TGCAGTGCCATACTAATCTACGAGCAGTACTTC | CSAILIYEQYF
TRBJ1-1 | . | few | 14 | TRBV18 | TGTGCCAGCGACCCGCGAGGACTAAACACTGAAGCTTTCTTT | CASDPRGLNTEAFF
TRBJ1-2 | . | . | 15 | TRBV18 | TGTGCCAGCTCACCACCGACAGGCCCCCTTTATGGCTACACCTTC | CASSPPTGPLYGYTF
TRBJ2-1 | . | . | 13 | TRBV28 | TGTGCCACCTGGGGTCCCACCTACAATGAGCAGTTCTTC | CATWGPTYNEQFF
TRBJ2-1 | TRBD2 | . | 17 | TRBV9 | TGTGCCAGCAGCCACCGGCGGACTAGCGGGGTATACAATGAGCAGTTCTTC | CASSHRRTSGVYNEQFF
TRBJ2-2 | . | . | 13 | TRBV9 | TGTGCCAGCAGCGTATATGGCACCGGGGAGCTGTTTTTT | CASSVYGTGELFF
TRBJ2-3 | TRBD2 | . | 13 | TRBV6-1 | TGTGCCAGCATAATTAGCGGGGGAGATACGCAGTATTTT | CASIISGGDTQYF
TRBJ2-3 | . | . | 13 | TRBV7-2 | TGTGCCAGCAGCCCTACTAGTGCAGATACGCAGTATTTT | CASSPTSADTQYF
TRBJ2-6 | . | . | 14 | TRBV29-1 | TGCAGCGTTGATGCGGGTACCGGGGCCAACGTCCTGACTTTC | CSVDAGTGANVLTF
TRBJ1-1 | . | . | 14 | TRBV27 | TGTGCCAGCAGTTTCCACCAGATGAACACTGAAGCTTTCTTT | CASSFHQMNTEAFF
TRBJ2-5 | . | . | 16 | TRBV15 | TGTGCCACCAGCAGAGAGGTCGGACTCTTGGGGGAGACCCAGTACTTC | CATSREVGLLGETQYF
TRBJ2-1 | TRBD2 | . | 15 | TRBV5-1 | TGCGCCAGCAGATCTAGCGGGAGCTCCTACAATGAGCAGTTCTTC | CASRSSGSSYNEQFF
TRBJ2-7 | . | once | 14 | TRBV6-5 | TGTGCCAGCAGTGAAGGGGGGTCCTCCTACGAGCAGTACTTC | CASSEGGSSYEQYF
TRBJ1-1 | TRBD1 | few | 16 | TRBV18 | TGTGCCAGCTCACCTCAGGACAGGCCTTTGAACACTGAAGCTTTCTTT | CASSPQDRPLNTEAFF
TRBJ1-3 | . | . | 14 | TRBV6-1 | TGTGCCAGCAACAACGGCGATTTAGGAAACACCATATATTTT | CASNNGDLGNTIYF
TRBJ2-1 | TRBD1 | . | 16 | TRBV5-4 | TGTGCCAGCAGCTTGGACGGGACAGGCCTATACAATGAGCAGTTCTTC | CASSLDGTGLYNEQFF
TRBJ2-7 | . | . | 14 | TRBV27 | TGTGCCAGCAGGGGGCTCCCGGGCTCCTACGAGCAGTACTTC | CASRGLPGSYEQYF
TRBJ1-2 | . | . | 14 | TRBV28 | TGTGCCAGCTTGGCCGGATCGAGTGAAGGGGGCTACACCTTC | CASLAGSSEGGYTF
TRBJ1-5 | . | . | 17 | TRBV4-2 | TGTGCCAGCAGCCAAGTCAGCGGTGGGACGAGCAATCAGCCCCAGCATTTT | CASSQVSGGTSNQPQHF
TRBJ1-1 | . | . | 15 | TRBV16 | TGTGCCAGCAGCCAATCGGGCGGGAAGAACACTGAAGCTTTCTTT | CASSQSGGKNTEAFF
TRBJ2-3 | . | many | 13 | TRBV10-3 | TGTGCCATCGGTAGGACGCCCACAGATACGCAGTATTTT | CAIGRTPTDTQYF